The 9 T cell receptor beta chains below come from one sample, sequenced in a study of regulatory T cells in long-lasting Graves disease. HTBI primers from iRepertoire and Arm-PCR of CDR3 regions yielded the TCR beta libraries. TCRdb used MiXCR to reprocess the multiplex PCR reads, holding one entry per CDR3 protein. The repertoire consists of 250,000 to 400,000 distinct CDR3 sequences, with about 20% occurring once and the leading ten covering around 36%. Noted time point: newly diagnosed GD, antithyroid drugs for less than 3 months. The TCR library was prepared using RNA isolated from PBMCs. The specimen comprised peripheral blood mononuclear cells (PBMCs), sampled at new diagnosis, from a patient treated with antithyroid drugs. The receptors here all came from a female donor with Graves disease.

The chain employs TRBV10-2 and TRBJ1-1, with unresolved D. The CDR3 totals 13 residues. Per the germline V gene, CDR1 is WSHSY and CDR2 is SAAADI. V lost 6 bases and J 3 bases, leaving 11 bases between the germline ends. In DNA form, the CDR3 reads TGCGCCAGCAGGGCCCCTAGGGACACTGAAGCTTTCTTT. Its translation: CASRAPRDTEAFF.

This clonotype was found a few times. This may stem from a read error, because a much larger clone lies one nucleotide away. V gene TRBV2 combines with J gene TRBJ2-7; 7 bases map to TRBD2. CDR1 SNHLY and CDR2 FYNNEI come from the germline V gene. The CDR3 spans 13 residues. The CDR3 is CASNVGGPFERYF. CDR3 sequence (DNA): TGTGCCAGCAATGTGGGAGGGCCATTCGAGCGGTACTTC.

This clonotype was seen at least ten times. The CDR3 coding sequence is TGCAGTGCTAGAGATGGCCAGGGGATTTACGAGCAGTACTTC. Translation: CSARDGQGIYEQYF. J is TRBJ2-7 and V is TRBV20-1; possible D gene TRBD1, 6 bases. The germline CDR1 and CDR2 sequences are DFQATT and SNEGSKA (reference sequence). There are 14 residues in the CDR3. V lost 0 bases and J lost 4, with 13 bases in between.

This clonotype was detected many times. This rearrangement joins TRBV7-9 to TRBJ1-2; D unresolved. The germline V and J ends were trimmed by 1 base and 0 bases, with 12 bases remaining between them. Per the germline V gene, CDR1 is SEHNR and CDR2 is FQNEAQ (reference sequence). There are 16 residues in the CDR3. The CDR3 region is CASSLVQEEPNYGYTF. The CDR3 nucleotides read TGTGCCAGCAGCTTAGTGCAGGAGGAACCTAACTATGGCTACACCTTC.

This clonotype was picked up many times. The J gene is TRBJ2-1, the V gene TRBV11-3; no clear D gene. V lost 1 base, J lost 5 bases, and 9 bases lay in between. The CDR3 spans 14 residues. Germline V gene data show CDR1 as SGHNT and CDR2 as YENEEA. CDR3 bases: TGTGCCAGCAGCTTAGGAGGCGCAGACAATGAGCAGTTCTTC. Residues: CASSLGGADNEQFF.

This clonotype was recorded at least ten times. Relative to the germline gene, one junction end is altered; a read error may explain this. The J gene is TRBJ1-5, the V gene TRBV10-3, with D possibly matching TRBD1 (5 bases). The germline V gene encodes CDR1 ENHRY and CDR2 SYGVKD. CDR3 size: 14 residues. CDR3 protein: CAISAGASNQPQHF. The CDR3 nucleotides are TGTGCCATAAGTGCCGGGGCTAGCAATCAGCCCCAGCATTTT.

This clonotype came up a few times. The CDR3 region is CASSVAEAGPYNEQFF. Here the CDR3 DNA reads TGTGCCAGCAGCGTAGCTGAGGCGGGGCCCTACAATGAGCAGTTCTTC. V gene TRBV9 combines with J gene TRBJ2-1, with D possibly TRBD2 on 6 matching bases. V was cut by 0 bases and J by 2 bases, with 12 bases left in between. This CDR3 is 16 amino acids long. Germline lookup yields CDR1 SGDLS and CDR2 YYNGEE.

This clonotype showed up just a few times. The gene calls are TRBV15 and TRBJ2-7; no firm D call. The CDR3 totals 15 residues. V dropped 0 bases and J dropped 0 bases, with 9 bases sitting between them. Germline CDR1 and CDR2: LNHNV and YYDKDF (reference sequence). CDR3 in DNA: TGTGCCACCAGCAGAGATTCCCCTAGCTCCTACGAGCAGTACTTC. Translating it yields CATSRDSPSSYEQYF.

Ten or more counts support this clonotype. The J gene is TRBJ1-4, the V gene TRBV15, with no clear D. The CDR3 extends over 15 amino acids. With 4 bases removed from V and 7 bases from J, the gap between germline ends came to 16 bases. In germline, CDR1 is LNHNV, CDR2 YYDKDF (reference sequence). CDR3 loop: CATSTSGIRGEKLFF. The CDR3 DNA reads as TGTGCCACCAGCACTTCCGGGATTCGGGGTGAAAAACTGTTTTTT.